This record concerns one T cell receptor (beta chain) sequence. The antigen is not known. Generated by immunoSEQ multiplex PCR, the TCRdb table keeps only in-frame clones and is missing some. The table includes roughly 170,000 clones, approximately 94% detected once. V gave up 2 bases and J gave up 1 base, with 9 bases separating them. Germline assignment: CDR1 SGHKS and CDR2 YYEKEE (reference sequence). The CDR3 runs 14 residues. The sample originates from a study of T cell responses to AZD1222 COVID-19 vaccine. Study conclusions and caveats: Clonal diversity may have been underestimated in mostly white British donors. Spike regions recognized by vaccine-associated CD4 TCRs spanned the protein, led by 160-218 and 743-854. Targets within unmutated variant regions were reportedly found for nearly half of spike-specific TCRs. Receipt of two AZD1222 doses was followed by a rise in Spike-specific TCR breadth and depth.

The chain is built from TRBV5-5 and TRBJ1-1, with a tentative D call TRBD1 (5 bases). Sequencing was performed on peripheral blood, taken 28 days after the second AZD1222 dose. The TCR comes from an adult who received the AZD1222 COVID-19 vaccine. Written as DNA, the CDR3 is TGTGCCAGCAGCTTCGAGGGACCGAACACTGAAGCTTTCTTT. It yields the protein CASSFEGPNTEAFF.